The present TCR beta chain was sequenced within a study of cytomegalovirus exposure and HLA in healthy donors. General study results and limits: Other equally common chains were less clonally expanded than HLA-associated TCR beta chains, a later analysis showed. Later on, analysis showed that most CMV-associated TCR beta chains appeared to be HLA-restricted. The records held CMV serostatus as the only immune exposure information.

The V gene's germline CDR1 is SGHKS and CDR2 YYEKEE (reference sequence). The CDR3 has 15 amino acids. V dropped 7 bases and J dropped 3; count of bases not matched to a gene: 7. With respect to this clone: Its antigen is unknown.

PCR involved 60 Vbeta and 13 Jbeta primers. Repertoires were generated with immunoSEQ multiplex PCR, while TCRdb's copy carries only in-frame clones and drops some. The sample contains 100,000 to 150,000 clones, approximately 69% of which appear only once. The sample comprised PBMCs. The sequence came from a man aged 40-49 years in good health and CMV-seropositive. The chain employs TRBV5-5 and TRBJ2-7; 13 bases match TRBD2. The CDR3 DNA reads as TGTGCCAGCCATGAGACTAGCGGGAGGTTCTACGAGCAGTACTTC. It yields the protein CASHETSGRFYEQYF.